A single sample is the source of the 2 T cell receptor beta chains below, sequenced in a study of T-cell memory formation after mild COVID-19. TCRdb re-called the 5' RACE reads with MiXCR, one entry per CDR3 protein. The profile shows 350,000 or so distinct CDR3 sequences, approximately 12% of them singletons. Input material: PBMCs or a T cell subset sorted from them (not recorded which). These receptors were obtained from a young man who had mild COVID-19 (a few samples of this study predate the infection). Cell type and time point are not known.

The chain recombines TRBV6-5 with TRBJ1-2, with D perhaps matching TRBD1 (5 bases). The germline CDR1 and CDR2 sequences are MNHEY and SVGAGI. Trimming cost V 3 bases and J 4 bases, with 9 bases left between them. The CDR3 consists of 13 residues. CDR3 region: CASSYGGIYGYTF. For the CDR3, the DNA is TGTGCCAGCAGTTATGGGGGGATCTATGGCTACACCTTC.

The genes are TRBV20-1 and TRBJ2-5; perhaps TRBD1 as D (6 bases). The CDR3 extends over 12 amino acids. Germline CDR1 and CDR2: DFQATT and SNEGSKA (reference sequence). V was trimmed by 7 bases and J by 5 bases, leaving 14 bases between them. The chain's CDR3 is CSGYRAEETQYF. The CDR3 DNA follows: TGCAGTGGGTACAGGGCTGAGGAGACCCAGTACTTC.